Below, 2 T cell receptor beta chains from the same sample are listed, as sequenced in a study of blood T cells in healthy people across ages. The use of a sample-barcoded 5' primer and a J-beta primer mix characterized a second PCR of about 7 to 12 cycles. TCRdb used MiXCR to reprocess the 5' RACE reads, holding one entry per CDR3 protein. The repertoire includes about 1.5 million distinct CDR3 sequences, roughly two fifths of them detected once, and less than 5% sits in the top ten. Sample: blood. All receptors derive from a woman aged 18-30 years in good health.

The chain couples TRBV20-1 to TRBJ2-7, with a possible D match to TRBD1 (6 bases). Germline V gene lookup returns CDR1 DFQATT and CDR2 SNEGSKA (reference sequence). CDR3 size: 14 residues. The V end lost 4 bases, the J end lost 2 bases, and 15 bases lay between the germline ends. CDR3 sequence reads: CSATLGNRAYEQYF. The CDR3 coding sequence is TGCAGTGCTACCCTGGGAAACAGGGCCTACGAGCAGTACTTC.

This clonotype was detected only a few times. The chain links TRBV12-3 or TRBV12-4 to TRBJ2-1; a possible D gene is TRBD1 (5 bases). Trimming pared 3 bases from V and 11 bases from J, leaving 14 bases between. The length of the CDR3 is 13 residues. This CDR3 is CASSLMSAGQQFF. CDR3 bases: TGTGCCAGCAGTTTGATGAGTGCAGGGCAGCAGTTCTTC.